This entry features one T cell receptor (beta chain) sequence. What it binds is not known. The sort gate was single viable CD3+CD4+CD8-CD45RO+ cells for memory CD4+ T cells. This entry comes from a study of memory CD4+ T cells and cytomegalovirus serostatus. Study observations and caveats: The CMV-associated TCR signature appears largely within the CD4+ memory repertoire.

The assay was immunoSEQ multiplex PCR, and TCRdb's table has in-frame clones only and misses some. The sample lists about 96,000 clones; roughly 80% were seen once. The germline gives CDR1 KGHSH, CDR2 LQKENI. This CDR3 contains 16 residues. Germline trimming cut 1 base from V and 3 bases from J; bases unmatched to any gene: 8. This sequence originates from an adult in good health and CMV-seropositive. This rearrangement joins TRBV18 to TRBJ1-2; 7 nucleotides agree with TRBD1. The sample was memory CD4+ T cells from blood. Here the CDR3 reads CASSPLRARGDYGYTF. The CDR3 bases are TGTGCCAGCTCACCACTACGGGCCAGGGGGGACTATGGCTACACCTTC.